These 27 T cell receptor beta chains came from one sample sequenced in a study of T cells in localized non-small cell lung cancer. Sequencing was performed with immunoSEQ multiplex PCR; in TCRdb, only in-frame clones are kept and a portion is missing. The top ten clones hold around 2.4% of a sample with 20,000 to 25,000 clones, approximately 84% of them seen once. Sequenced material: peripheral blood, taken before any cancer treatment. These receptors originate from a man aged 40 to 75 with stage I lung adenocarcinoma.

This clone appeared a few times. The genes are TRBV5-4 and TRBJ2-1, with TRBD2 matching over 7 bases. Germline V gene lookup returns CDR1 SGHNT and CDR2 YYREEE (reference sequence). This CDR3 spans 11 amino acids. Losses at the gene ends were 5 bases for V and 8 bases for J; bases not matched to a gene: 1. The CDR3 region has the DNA TGTGCCAGCAGGGGAGGGGATGAGCAGTTCTTC. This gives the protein CASRGGDEQFF.

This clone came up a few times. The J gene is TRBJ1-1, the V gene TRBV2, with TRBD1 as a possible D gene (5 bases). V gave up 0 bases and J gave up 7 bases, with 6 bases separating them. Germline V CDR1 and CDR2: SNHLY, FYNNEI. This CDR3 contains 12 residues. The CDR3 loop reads CASSEAGVEAFF. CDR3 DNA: TGTGCCAGCAGTGAAGCGGGGGTTGAAGCTTTCTTT.

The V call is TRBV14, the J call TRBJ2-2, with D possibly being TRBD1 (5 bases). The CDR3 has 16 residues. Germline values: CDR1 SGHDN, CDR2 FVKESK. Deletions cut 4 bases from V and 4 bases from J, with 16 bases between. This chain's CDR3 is CASSLVFSTVTGELFF. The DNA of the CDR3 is TGTGCCAGCAGCCTTGTATTCTCGACAGTCACCGGGGAGCTGTTTTTT.

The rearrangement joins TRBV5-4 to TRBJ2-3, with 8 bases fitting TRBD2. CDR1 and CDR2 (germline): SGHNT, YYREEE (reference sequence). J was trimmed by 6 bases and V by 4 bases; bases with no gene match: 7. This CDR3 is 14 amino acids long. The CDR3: CASSHGLASDTQYF. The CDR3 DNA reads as TGTGCCAGCAGCCACGGACTAGCATCGGATACGCAGTATTTT.

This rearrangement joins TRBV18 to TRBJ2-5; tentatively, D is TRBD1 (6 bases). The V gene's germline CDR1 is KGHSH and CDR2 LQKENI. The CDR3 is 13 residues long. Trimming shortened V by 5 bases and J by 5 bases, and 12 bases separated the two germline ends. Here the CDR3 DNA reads TGTGCCAGCTCATCGGACAGACGGGAGACCCAGTACTTC. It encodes CASSSDRRETQYF.

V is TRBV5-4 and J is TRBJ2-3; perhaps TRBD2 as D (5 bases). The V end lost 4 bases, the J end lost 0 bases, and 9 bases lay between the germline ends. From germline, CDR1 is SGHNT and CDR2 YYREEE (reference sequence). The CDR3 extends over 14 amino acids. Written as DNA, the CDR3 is TGTGCCAGCAGCCGGGAAACTAGCACAGATACGCAGTATTTT. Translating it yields CASSRETSTDTQYF.

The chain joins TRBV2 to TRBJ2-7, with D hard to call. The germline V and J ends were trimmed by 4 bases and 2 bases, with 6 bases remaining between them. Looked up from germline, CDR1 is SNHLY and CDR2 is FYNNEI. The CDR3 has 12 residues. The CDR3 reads CASSAETYEQYF. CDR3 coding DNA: TGTGCCAGCAGTGCAGAAACCTACGAGCAGTACTTC.

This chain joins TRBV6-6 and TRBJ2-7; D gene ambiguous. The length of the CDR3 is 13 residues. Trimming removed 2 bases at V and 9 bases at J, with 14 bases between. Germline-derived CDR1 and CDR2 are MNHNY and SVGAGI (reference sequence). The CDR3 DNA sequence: TGTGCCAGCAGTTACGAGAAGGGTATGGGGCAGTACTTC. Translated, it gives CASSYEKGMGQYF.

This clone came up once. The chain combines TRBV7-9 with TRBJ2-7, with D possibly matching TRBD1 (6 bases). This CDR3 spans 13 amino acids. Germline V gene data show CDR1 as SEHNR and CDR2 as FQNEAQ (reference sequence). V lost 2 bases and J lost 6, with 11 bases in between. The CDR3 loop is CASSLTGPLEQYF. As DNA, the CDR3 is TGTGCCAGCAGCTTAACAGGGCCTCTCGAGCAGTACTTC.

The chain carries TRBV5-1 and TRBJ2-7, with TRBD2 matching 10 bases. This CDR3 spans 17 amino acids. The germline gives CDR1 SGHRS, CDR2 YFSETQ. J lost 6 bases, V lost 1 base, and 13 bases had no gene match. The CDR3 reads CASSLNPWASGSGEQYF. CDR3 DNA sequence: TGCGCCAGCAGCTTGAATCCGTGGGCTAGCGGGAGTGGCGAGCAGTACTTC.

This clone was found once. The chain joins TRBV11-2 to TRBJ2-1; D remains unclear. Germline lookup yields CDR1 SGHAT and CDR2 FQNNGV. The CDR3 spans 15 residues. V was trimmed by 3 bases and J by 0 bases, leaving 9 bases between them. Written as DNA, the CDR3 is TGTGCCAGCAGCTTTTCCGGAGACTCCTACAATGAGCAGTTCTTC. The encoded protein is CASSFSGDSYNEQFF.

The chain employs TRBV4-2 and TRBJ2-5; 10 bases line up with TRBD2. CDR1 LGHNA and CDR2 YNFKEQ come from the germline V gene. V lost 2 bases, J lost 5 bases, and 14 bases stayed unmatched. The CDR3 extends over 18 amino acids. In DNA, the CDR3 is TGTGCCAGCAGCCAACCTCTTCCCTTAGCGGGAGGTGGGGAGACCCAGTACTTC. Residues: CASSQPLPLAGGGETQYF.

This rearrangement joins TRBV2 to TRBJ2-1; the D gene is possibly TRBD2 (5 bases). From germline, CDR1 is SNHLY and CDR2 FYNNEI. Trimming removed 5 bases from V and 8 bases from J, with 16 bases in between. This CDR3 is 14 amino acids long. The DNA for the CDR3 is TGTGCCAGCAGTACAATCTCAGAGGGCTATGAGCAGTTCTTC. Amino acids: CASSTISEGYEQFF.

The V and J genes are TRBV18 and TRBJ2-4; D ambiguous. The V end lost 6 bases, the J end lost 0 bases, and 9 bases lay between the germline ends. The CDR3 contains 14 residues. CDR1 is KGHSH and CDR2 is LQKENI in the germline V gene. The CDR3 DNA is TGTGCCAGCTCCAGCCCAGTAGCCAAAAACATTCAGTACTTC. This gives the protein CASSSPVAKNIQYF.

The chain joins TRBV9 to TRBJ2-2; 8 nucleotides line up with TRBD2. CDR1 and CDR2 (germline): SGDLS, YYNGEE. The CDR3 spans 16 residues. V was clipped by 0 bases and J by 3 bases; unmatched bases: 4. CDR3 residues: CASSVAGGMDTGELFF. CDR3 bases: TGTGCCAGCAGCGTAGCGGGAGGGATGGACACCGGGGAGCTGTTTTTT.

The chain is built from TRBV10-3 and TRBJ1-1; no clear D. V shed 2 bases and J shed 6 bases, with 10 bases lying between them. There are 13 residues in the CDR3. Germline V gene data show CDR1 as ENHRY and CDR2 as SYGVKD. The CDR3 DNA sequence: TGTGCCATCAGTGAGGTCCCGGAAGCTGAAGCTTTCTTT. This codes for CAISEVPEAEAFF.

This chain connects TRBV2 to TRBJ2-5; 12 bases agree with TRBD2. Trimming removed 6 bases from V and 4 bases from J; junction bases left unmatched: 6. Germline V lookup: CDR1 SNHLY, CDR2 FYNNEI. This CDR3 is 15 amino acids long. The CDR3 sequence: CASSGLAGMGETQYF. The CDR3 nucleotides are TGTGCCAGCAGCGGACTAGCGGGAATGGGAGAGACCCAGTACTTC.

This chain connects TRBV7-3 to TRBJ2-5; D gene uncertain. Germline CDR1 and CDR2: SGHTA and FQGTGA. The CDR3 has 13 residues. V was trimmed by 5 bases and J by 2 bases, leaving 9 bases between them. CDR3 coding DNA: TGTGCCAGCAGCCCCCTCCCGCAAGAGACCCAGTACTTC. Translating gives CASSPLPQETQYF.

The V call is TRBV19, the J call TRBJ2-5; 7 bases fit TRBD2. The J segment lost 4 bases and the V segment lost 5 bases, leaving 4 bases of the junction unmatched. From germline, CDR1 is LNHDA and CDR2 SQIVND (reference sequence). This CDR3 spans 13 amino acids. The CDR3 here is CASSPTSRETQYF. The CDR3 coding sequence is TGTGCCAGTAGTCCGACTAGCCGAGAGACCCAGTACTTC.

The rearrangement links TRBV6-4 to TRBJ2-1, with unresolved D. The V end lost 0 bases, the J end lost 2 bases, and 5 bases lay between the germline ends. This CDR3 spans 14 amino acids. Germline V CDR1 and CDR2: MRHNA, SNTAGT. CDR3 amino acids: CASSDSPAYNEQFF. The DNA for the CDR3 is TGTGCCAGCAGTGACTCGCCTGCCTACAATGAGCAGTTCTTC.

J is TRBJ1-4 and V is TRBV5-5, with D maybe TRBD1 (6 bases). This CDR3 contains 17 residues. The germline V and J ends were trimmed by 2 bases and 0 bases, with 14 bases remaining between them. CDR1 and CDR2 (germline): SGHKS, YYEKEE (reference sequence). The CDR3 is CASSFVPGVATNEKLFF. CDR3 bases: TGTGCCAGCAGCTTCGTCCCAGGGGTTGCAACTAATGAAAAACTGTTTTTT. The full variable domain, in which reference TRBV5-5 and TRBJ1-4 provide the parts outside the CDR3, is DAGVTQSPTHLIKTRGQQVTLRCSPISGHKSVSWYQQVLGQGPQFIFQYYEKEERGRGNFPDRFSARQFPNYSSELNVNALLLGDSALYLCASSFVPGVATNEKLFFGSGTQLSVL.

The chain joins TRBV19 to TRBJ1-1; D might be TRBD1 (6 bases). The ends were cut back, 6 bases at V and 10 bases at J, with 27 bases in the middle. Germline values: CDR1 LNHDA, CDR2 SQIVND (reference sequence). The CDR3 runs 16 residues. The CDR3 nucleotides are TGTGCCAGTAGATCAACTAAGGGGGAGGCCTTAAGGGGAGCTTTCTTT. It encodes CASRSTKGEALRGAFF. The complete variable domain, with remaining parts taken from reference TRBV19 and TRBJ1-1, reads DGGITQSPKYLFRKEGQNVTLSCEQNLNHDAMYWYRQDPGQGLRLIYYSQIVNDFQKGDIAEGYSVSREKKESFPLTVTSAQKNPTAFYLCASRSTKGEALRGAFFGQGTRLTVV.

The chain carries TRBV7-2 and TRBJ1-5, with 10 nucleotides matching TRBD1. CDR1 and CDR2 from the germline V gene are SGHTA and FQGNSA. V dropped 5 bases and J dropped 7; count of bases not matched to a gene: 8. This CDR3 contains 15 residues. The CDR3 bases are TGTGCCAGCAGCCCCGAGACAGGGGGCTGGCAGCCCCAGCATTTT. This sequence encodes CASSPETGGWQPQHF.

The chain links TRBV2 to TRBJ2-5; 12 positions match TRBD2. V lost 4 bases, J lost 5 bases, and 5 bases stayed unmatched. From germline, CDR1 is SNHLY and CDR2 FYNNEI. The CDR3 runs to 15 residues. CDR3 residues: CASSGLAGATETQYF. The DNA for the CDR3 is TGTGCCAGCAGTGGACTAGCGGGGGCGACGGAGACCCAGTACTTC. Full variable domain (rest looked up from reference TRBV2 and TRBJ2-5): EPEVTQTPSHQVTQMGQEVILRCVPISNHLYFYWYRQILGQKVEFLVSFYNNEISEKSEIFDDQFSVERPDGSNFTLKIRSTKLEDSAMYFCASSGLAGATETQYFGPGTRLLVL.

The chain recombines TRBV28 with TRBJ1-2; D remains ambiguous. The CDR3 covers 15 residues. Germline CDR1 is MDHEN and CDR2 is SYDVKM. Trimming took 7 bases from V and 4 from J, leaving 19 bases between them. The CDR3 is CASNTAPMRSYGYTF. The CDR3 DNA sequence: TGTGCCAGCAACACAGCTCCCATGAGGAGCTATGGCTACACCTTC.

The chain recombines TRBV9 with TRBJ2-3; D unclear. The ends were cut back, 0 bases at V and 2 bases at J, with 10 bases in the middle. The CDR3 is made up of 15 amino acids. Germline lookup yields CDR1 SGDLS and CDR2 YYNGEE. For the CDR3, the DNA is TGTGCCAGCAGCGTAGTTGGTCGGCTCACAGATACGCAGTATTTT. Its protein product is CASSVVGRLTDTQYF. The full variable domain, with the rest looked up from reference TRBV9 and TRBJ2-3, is DSGVTQTPKHLITATGQRVTLRCSPRSGDLSVYWYQQSLDQGLQFLIQYYNGEERAKGNILERFSAQQFPDLHSELNLSSLELGDSALYFCASSVVGRLTDTQYFGPGTRLTVL.

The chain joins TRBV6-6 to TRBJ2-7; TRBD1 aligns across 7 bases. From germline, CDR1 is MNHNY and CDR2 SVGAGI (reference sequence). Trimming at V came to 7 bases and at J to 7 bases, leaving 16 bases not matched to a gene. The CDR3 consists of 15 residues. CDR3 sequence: CASKDREGGVEEQYF. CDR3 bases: TGTGCCAGCAAAGACAGGGAAGGGGGTGTAGAGGAGCAGTACTTC.